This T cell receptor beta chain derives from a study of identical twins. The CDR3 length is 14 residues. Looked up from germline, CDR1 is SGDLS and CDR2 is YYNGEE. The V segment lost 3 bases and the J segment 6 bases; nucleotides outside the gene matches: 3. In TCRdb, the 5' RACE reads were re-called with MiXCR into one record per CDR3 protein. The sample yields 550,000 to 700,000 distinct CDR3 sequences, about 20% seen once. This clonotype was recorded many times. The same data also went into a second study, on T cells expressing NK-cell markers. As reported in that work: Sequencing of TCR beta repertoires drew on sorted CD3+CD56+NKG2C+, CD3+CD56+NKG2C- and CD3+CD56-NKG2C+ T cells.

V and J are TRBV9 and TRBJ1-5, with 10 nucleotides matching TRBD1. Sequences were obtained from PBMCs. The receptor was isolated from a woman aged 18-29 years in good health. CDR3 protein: CASSAGQGGQPQHF. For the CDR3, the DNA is TGTGCCAGCAGCGCCGGACAGGGGGGTCAGCCCCAGCATTTT.